This TCR beta chain originates from a study of blood T cell repertoires in COVID-19. In the source study's methods: Estimation of nucleated cell counts relied on the amplification of reference gene primers. Assay used: immunoSEQ multiplex PCR; TCRdb lists only in-frame clones, some missing. V and J calls and clone size are those listed in that table; D and trimming were worked out from the DNA. The data hold approximately 230,000 clones, with approximately 79% observed a single time. This CDR3 contains 17 residues. V trimming: 0 bases; J trimming: 2 bases; junction bases outside the gene matches: 7. In germline, CDR1 is MNHGY, CDR2 SAAAGT.

The genes are TRBV6-8 and TRBJ2-7, with TRBD1 matching over 10 bases. This receptor was identified in a woman aged 80 or over with active or convalescent COVID-19. The sample was peripheral blood. This CDR3 is CASSYSGTGAPPYEQYF. The CDR3 region has the DNA TGTGCCAGCAGTTACTCCGGGACAGGGGCGCCCCCCTACGAGCAGTACTTC.